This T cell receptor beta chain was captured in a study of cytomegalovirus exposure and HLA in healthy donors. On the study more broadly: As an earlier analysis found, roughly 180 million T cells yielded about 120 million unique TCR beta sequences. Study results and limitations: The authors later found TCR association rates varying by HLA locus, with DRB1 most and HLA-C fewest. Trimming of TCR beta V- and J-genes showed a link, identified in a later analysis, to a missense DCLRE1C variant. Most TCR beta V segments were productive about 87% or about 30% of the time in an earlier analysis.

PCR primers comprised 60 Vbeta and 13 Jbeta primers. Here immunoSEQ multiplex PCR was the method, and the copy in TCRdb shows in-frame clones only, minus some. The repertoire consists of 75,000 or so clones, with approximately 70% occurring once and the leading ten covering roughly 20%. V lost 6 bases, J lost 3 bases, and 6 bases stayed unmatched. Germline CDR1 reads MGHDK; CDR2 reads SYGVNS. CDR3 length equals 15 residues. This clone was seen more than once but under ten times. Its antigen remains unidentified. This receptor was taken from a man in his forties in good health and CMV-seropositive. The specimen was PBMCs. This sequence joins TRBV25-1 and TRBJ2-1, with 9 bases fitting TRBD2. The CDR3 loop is CASSHSGGIYNEQFF. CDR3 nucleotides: TGTGCCAGCAGCCATAGCGGGGGAATCTACAATGAGCAGTTCTTC.